This T cell receptor beta chain was identified in a study of cytomegalovirus exposure and HLA in healthy donors (dated by TCRdb to between 2016 and 2019). Describing the broader study: An earlier analysis of approximately 590 of the donors reported 276 Gb of sequence data and some 100 million unique TCR beta sequences from roughly 180 million T cells. To predict cytomegalovirus infection status, the study combined high-throughput TCR immunosequencing, statistical association of individual TCRs with disease status, and machine learning. An earlier analysis of some 600 of the donors applied high-throughput TCR beta sequencing to assess whether each TCR beta V gene segment acted as functional or pseudogenic. All discovery cohort repertoires had been generated using a single sequencing platform. Roughly 310 gigabases of sequencing data and tens of millions of unique TCR sequences were included in an early release covering 500 to 750 HLA-typed donors. The study used immunosequencing to profile the T cell repertoires of more than 650 subjects and linked those repertoires to cytomegalovirus serostatus. To study patterns of TCR occurrence, a later analysis re-analyzed previously published TCR beta repertoires from more than 550 donors and added high-resolution HLA genotyping. Genome-wide SNP genotypes for about 65% of the roughly 670 donors were used in a later genetic analysis, which treated that subset as a discovery cohort. Rather than drawing on any new phenotypic data, the later analysis identified candidate immune exposures from TCR beta sequences and the way those sequences occurred across donors. A separate validation cohort of roughly 120 different subjects was used in addition to the 666-subject first cohort. Of the roughly 430 genotyped donors, 81% fell in the genetic ancestry cluster associated with self-reported Caucasian donors. Typing coverage varied by locus: roughly 620-640 donors for A, B, C, DRB1 and DQB1; approximately 500 for DQA1; 600 to 610 for DPA1; roughly 450 for DPB1. HLA typing included class I and class II loci at four-digit resolution. Across some 400 genotyped donors of the cohort, an average of roughly 230,000 unique TCR beta nucleotide sequences per donor were sequenced, and approximately 17% of those sequences were non-productive. The study aimed to test whether cataloging public T cell receptors could reveal signatures of past pathogen exposure. Donor age, sex, ethnicity and CMV serostatus were collected together with the repertoire data. Four or five DR-DQ haplotypes were handled as single units for association and clustering because linkage in the cohort was strong.

General conclusions and limits of the study: A later analysis associated about 18,000 TCR beta sequences with specific HLA alleles at a false discovery rate of 0.05. A further reported finding was that TCR beta sequences accurately predicted the HLA-A and HLA-B alleles for most subjects in the first cohort. It was suggested by the authors that the approach could potentially be generalized to other disease states and immunological phenotypes. Strong co-occurrence of HLA alleles, especially DR and DQ, made assigning TCR associations to individual alleles difficult. In a later genetic analysis, fewer N-insertions in productive TCRs were reported among donors in an Asian-associated ancestry cluster than the approximately 630-donor mean. While some public TCRs were present in many individuals, most TCR sequences turned up only very rarely across donors. A later analysis found that most CMV-associated TCR beta chains appeared HLA-restricted, with HLA associations seemingly driven largely by CMV exposure. Compared with equally common non-associated chains, HLA-associated TCR beta chains in a later analysis were more clonally expanded and had lower generation probabilities. In the study, 150 to 200 TCR beta chains were listed as associated with cytomegalovirus. In an earlier analysis of roughly 560 of the donors, most TCR beta V segments were observed in productive rearrangements about 87% or about 30% of the time, broadly matching IMGT annotations. HLA typing was unavailable for some donors at each locus, so association tests used only the typed subset. An association between a missense DCLRE1C variant and V-gene and J-gene trimming of TCR beta chains was found in a later genetic analysis and replicated in an independent cohort. Only TCR beta chains were sequenced in this cohort, and the absence of alpha or paired-chain data limited detectable features. A few of the identified cytomegalovirus-associated TCR beta chains were confirmed in vitro to be specific for cytomegalovirus antigens. Because counts were too low, roughly 17 rarely observed V segments, including chromosome 9 orphons, were left out of the earlier analysis of over 550 of the donors. Correlated functional status among segregating V segments might be attributable to linkage disequilibrium, but an unknown experimental factor could not be ruled out. In both the original and validation cohorts, the classifier was reported to diagnose cytomegalovirus status with high specificity and sensitivity. Sequencing depth was assumed to be roughly uniform across donors in the presence/absence analyses, though that assumption may not hold. In a later analysis, several top co-occurrence clusters were reported to appear linked to parvovirus B19, influenza, CMV and Epstein-Barr virus. A group of highly shared sequence variants was considered likely to be a technical artifact of the sequencing pipeline. For the cohort, immune exposure information was limited to CMV serostatus. In a later analysis, TCR association rates were found to vary across HLA loci, with the most associated TCRs seen for DRB1 alleles and the fewest for HLA-C alleles. Some IMGT-functional V segments, including TRBV6-2 and TRBV6-3, could not be distinguished by the 87-base-pair reads and were therefore excluded.

The CDR3 runs 15 amino acids, cysteine and phenylalanine included. This entry keeps only the CDR3 DNA: 45 bases, framed from base 1. V is trimmed back by 2 bases and J by 2 bases, and the junction contains 6 bases that no gene match accounts for. CDR1 MNHEY and CDR2 SVGAGI are derived from the germline V gene. Library generation was performed with the immunoSEQ multiplex PCR assay. The multiplex PCR relied on a mix of 60 forward primers for TCR Vbeta segments and 13 reverse primers for TCR Jbeta segments. Amplification of the CDR3 region of rearranged TCR beta genes was performed with a multiplex PCR assay on genomic DNA. The Illumina HiSeq System was used to sequence the amplified TCR beta libraries as 87-base-pair reads. As for the original processing: A later analysis counted about 80 million unique TCR beta chains across the 550 to 800 repertoires, and about 10 million of these chains were shared by at least two donors. Raw reads were error-corrected and collapsed into unique sequences by a nearest-neighbor algorithm in which closely related sequences were merged to remove PCR and sequencing errors. Alignment of CDR3 sequences to IMGT reference sequences was used to assign V, D and J gene segments. For a sequence to be retained, a match of at least six nucleotides to both a V gene segment and a J gene segment was required. Rearrangements were classified as productive when the CDR3 lacked stop codons and remained in frame with V and J, and all other rearrangements were classified as non-productive. Following IMGT convention, CDR3 was defined as the stretch from the second conserved V-encoded cysteine to the conserved J-encoded phenylalanine. In an earlier analysis of more than 550 of the donors, sequences lacking an unambiguous match to a single V gene segment were excluded. An earlier analysis of 550 to 650 of the donors classified V segments as functional when productive rearrangements were above 56.7% and as segregating when the standard deviation between donors was above 5%. To diagnose cytomegalovirus status from the catalog of TCR beta chain sequences, a statistical classification framework was built. In a later analysis, TCR nucleotide sequences were compared against IMGT/GENE-DB human TR gene sequences so that V and J genes could be assigned. Using the TCRdist pipeline, a later analysis assigned CDR3 sequences along with most-parsimonious VDJ recombination scenarios. A later analysis defined each TCR beta chain by its CDR3 amino acid sequence plus V-gene family, and excluded reads lacking a unique V-gene family. As a way to deal with suspected cross-contamination and a sequencing artifact, a later analysis dropped nearly 600 nucleotide sequences that were highly shared and had low generation probability. For each public chain, a later analysis derived a clonal expansion index from normalized ranks of inferred template counts within each repertoire. Generation probabilities in a later analysis came from a VDJ recombination model fitted to out-of-frame rearrangements, and those results were checked against IGoR. In a later analysis, TCR-TCR, TCR-HLA and TCR-CMV co-occurrence was scored with hypergeometric tests, and a repertoire-size bias correction was applied to TCR pairs. A later analysis estimated false discovery rates by permuting HLA or CMV assignments 20 times. In a later analysis, co-occurring TCRs were grouped using DBSCAN, and TCRdist sequence similarity was added for clustering within HLA-allele-positive subsets. For co-occurrence clustering, repertoires with fewer than 30,000 or more than 120,000 public chains were excluded, along with 4 to 6 repertoires with anomalous nucleotide sharing. TCRdb took this table from immuneACCESS and kept in-frame rearrangements with V and J called. Such tables lack part of the clones; where checked against another copy, unresolved V genes explain under half of the gap, and the rest is unexplained. The V and J calls and clone size come from that table; D and trimming were worked out from the DNA. Within this sample are about 99,000 clones, with under 85% of them counted one time only. The ten largest clonotypes hold under 4.5% of the sample.

The cohort was made up of about 610 healthy bone marrow donors. At the time of sampling, all cohort members were nominally healthy, though unrecorded immune exposures were likely present. The donor was CMV seropositive and belonged to the group of 250 to 300 seropositive cohort members. Every donor gave a peripheral blood sample, and the peripheral blood mononuclear cells from that sample were used for TCR beta sequencing. Genomic DNA extraction from the blood cell samples was performed with the Qiagen DNeasy Blood Extraction Kit. A word on this clone: The target of this receptor is not known. Per-base qualities were not stored, and no clone one base away is much larger.

This clonotype was obtained from a man between 50 and 59 years old in good health and CMV-seropositive. The sample consisted of PBMCs. The chain was built from TRBV6-5 and TRBJ2-7, and TRBD1 matches 7 of the central bases. The nucleotide sequence is given as TGTGCCAGCAGTTACGATGGGACAGCTACCTACGAGCAGTACTTC. Translated, it reads CASSYDGTATYEQYF.